The entry that follows covers one TCR beta chain sequence. Antigen specificity is unknown. The germline gives CDR1 SNHLY, CDR2 FYNNEI. The CDR3 is made up of 15 amino acids. V lost 5 bases and J lost 4; bases outside the gene matches: 6. This specimen comes from a study of T cell responses to AZD1222 COVID-19 vaccine. General observations from the study: Clonal diversity may have been underestimated in mostly white British donors.

Repertoires were generated with immunoSEQ multiplex PCR, while TCRdb's copy carries only in-frame clones and drops some. This sample has roughly 200,000 clones, with almost 90% found just once. This chain joins TRBV2 and TRBJ1-3, with 9 positions matching TRBD1. The clonotype was recovered from an adult in good health. The source was peripheral blood, collected on day 0 of AZD1222 vaccination. The CDR3 protein is CASSKSTGGGNTIYF. DNA of the CDR3: TGTGCCAGCAGTAAGTCGACAGGGGGAGGAAACACCATATATTTT. The full variable domain, with the rest looked up from reference TRBV2 and TRBJ1-3, is EPEVTQTPSHQVTQMGQEVILRCVPISNHLYFYWYRQILGQKVEFLVSFYNNEISEKSEIFDDQFSVERPDGSNFTLKIRSTKLEDSAMYFCASSKSTGGGNTIYFGEGSWLTVV.